This passage covers 28 T cell receptor beta chains from one sample sequenced in a study of identical twins' blood T cells. TCRdb analysed the 5' RACE reads with MiXCR anew, one entry per CDR3 protein. The sample lists 350,000 to 400,000 distinct CDR3 sequences, about 28% occurring once. Specimen: PBMCs. These receptors were taken from a woman aged 18-49 years in good health.

This clonotype has a handful of counts. V and J are TRBV5-1 and TRBJ1-1; D may be TRBD1 (6 bases). V lost 1 base and J lost 7, with 11 bases in between. Germline CDR1 SGHRS, CDR2 YFSETQ. This CDR3 has 13 amino acids. The CDR3, as DNA: TGCGCCAGCAGCTTGAGCCAACAGGGTGAAGCTTTCTTT. Residues: CASSLSQQGEAFF. The variable domain in full, completed from reference TRBV5-1 and TRBJ1-1, reads KAGVTQTPRYLIKTRGQQVTLSCSPISGHRSVSWYQQTPGQGLQFLFEYFSETQRNKGNFPGRFSGRQFSNSRSEMNVSTLELGDSALYLCASSLSQQGEAFFGQGTRLTVV.

This clonotype was seen more than once but under ten times. This likely comes from a read error, as the CDR3 has no conserved phenylalanine or tryptophan at its end. The chain uses TRBV20-1 and TRBJ1-2; D gene uncertain. The CDR3 runs 14 residues. V was shortened by 1 base and J by 0 bases, with 9 bases between the two germline ends. Germline V gene data show CDR1 as DFQATT and CDR2 as SNEGSKA (reference sequence). DNA for the CDR3: TGCAGTGCTAGAGGAGAGGGAGCTAACTATGGCTACACCTGC. Translated: CSARGEGANYGYTC.

This clonotype has a handful of counts. CDR3 protein: CASSQPLNKYEQYF. CDR3 nucleotides: TGCGCCAGCAGCCAACCTCTGAACAAATACGAGCAGTACTTC. The chain has TRBV4-1 and TRBJ2-7; D not certain. Trimming left V 2 bases short and J 4 bases short, with 12 bases between. The CDR3 extends over 14 amino acids. In germline, CDR1 is MGHRA, CDR2 YSYEKL.

The chain combines TRBV4-2 with TRBJ2-3; the D gene could be TRBD1 or TRBD2 (6 bases each). CDR1 LGHNA and CDR2 YNFKEQ come from the germline V gene. The germline V and J ends were trimmed by 1 base and 7 bases, with 12 bases remaining between them. CDR3 length: 14 amino acids. In DNA form, the CDR3 reads TGTGCCAGCAGCCAAGGGGGGGCCGTGAATACGCAGTATTTT. This translates into CASSQGGAVNTQYF.

The V and J genes are TRBV6-1 and TRBJ1-5; D ambiguous. V shed 7 bases and J shed 0 bases, with 10 bases lying between them. This CDR3 has 14 residues. Germline V gene data show CDR1 as MNHNS and CDR2 as SASEGT. Here the CDR3 reads CASKETDSNQPQHF. Here the CDR3 DNA reads TGTGCCAGCAAAGAGACGGATAGCAATCAGCCCCAGCATTTT.

This clonotype was detected only once. The CDR3 here is CAISGGLAGPEGQYF. The CDR3 bases are TGTGCCATCAGTGGGGGACTAGCGGGGCCAGAGGGCCAGTACTTC. The J gene is TRBJ2-5, the V gene TRBV10-3; 13 bases fit TRBD2. Germline V CDR1 and CDR2: ENHRY, SYGVKD. The CDR3 totals 15 residues. V dropped 4 bases and J dropped 10; count of bases not matched to a gene: 9.

The CDR3: CASGVRSLNTEAFF. The CDR3, as DNA: TGTGCTAGTGGGGTACGGAGTCTGAACACTGAAGCTTTCTTT. The rearrangement joins TRBV12-5 to TRBJ1-1; unclear D gene. The CDR3 sequence is 14 residues long. Per the germline V gene, CDR1 is LGHNT and CDR2 is FRNRAP. The V and J ends lost 6 bases and 0 bases respectively, with 11 bases between them.

The chain couples TRBV7-8 to TRBJ1-1, with TRBD1 identical over 7 bases. Germline CDR1 SGHVS, CDR2 FQNEAQ. The CDR3 loop spans 17 amino acids. Losses at the gene ends were 6 bases for V and 1 base for J; bases not matched to a gene: 14. This CDR3 reads CASRPRTGALQNTEAFF. CDR3 sequence (DNA): TGTGCCAGCAGGCCACGGACAGGCGCTTTACAGAACACTGAAGCTTTCTTT.

This rearrangement joins TRBV20-1 to TRBJ2-1, with TRBD1 matching over 7 bases. The germline CDR1 and CDR2 sequences are DFQATT and SNEGSKA (reference sequence). V shed 6 bases and J 10 bases; nucleotides not matched to a gene: 24. This CDR3 spans 17 amino acids. CDR3 DNA: TGCAGTGCCTCTTCCTTTGACCCCGGGACAGTCGAAATGGAGCAGTTCTTC. It yields the protein CSASSFDPGTVEMEQFF.

This clonotype appeared a few times. This rearrangement joins TRBV5-1 to TRBJ1-1; D uncertain. The germline V gene has CDR1 SGHRS and CDR2 YFSETQ. The CDR3 covers 15 residues. Trimming pared 0 bases from V and 0 bases from J, leaving 9 bases between. CDR3 region: CASSLGVVLNTEAFF. CDR3 DNA: TGCGCCAGCAGCTTGGGGGTCGTTTTGAACACTGAAGCTTTCTTT.

This clonotype was detected once. The CDR3 spells CASSFEPSGAAFF. The DNA for the CDR3 is TGTGCCAGCAGCTTTGAGCCCTCTGGTGCCGCTTTCTTT. The V and J genes are TRBV11-2 and TRBJ1-1, with no clear D. Germline V gene data show CDR1 as SGHAT and CDR2 as FQNNGV. The CDR3 runs to 13 residues. Trimming removed 3 bases from V and 11 bases from J, with 16 bases in between.

The sample holds one count of this clonotype. The chain employs TRBV11-2 and TRBJ2-2; no clear D. Germline CDR1 and CDR2: SGHAT and FQNNGV. CDR3 length equals 13 residues. Trimming removed 2 bases at V and 9 bases at J, with 10 bases between. The CDR3 spells CASSLLGAWELFF. The CDR3 DNA is TGTGCCAGCAGCTTATTGGGTGCCTGGGAGCTGTTTTTT. The full variable domain, in which reference TRBV11-2 and TRBJ2-2 provide the parts outside the CDR3, is EAGVAQSPRYKIIEKRQSVAFWCNPISGHATLYWYQQILGQGPKLLIQFQNNGVVDDSQLPKDRFSAERLKGVDSTLKIQPAKLEDSAVYLCASSLLGAWELFFGEGSRLTVL.

A word on this clonotype: This may be a read error: a much more frequent sequence differs by one nucleotide. The chain links TRBV29-1 to TRBJ2-7, with D perhaps TRBD1 (5 bases). Trimming pared 4 bases from V and 1 base from J, leaving 14 bases between. CDR3 length equals 14 residues. Germline V gene data show CDR1 as SQVTM and CDR2 as ANQGSEA. The CDR3 sequence is CSVAKPDISYEQYF. Here the CDR3 DNA reads TGCAGCGTTGCAAAGCCGGACATATCCTACGAGCAGTACTTC.

This clonotype was counted only a few times. The chain recombines TRBV20-1 with TRBJ1-2; possibly TRBD1 for D (5 bases). Germline V gene lookup returns CDR1 DFQATT and CDR2 SNEGSKA (reference sequence). This CDR3 spans 13 amino acids. Between the trimmed V and J ends, which lost 5 bases and 4 bases, there was a span of 14 bases. The CDR3 spells CSAFPGFSYGYTF. CDR3 bases: TGCAGTGCTTTCCCAGGGTTTAGCTATGGCTACACCTTC.

In this sample, this clonotype turned up a few times. The chain carries TRBV11-2 and TRBJ2-1; possible D gene TRBD2, 6 bases. This CDR3 is built from 17 residues. Germline CDR1 and CDR2: SGHAT and FQNNGV. V lost 1 base and J 0 bases, leaving 13 bases between the germline ends. CDR3 coding DNA: TGTGCCAGCAGCTTAGCCCCCGGGGGAGGCTCCTACAATGAGCAGTTCTTC. This sequence encodes CASSLAPGGGSYNEQFF.

The chain recombines TRBV11-3 with TRBJ1-2, with a weak D call TRBD1 (5 bases). The CDR3 is 16 residues long. Germline CDR1 and CDR2: SGHNT and YENEEA. Trimming removed 1 base from V and 4 bases from J, with 16 bases in between. As DNA, the CDR3 is TGTGCCAGCAGCTTAGGAGTGCACAGGCCGACCTATGGCTACACCTTC. Protein: CASSLGVHRPTYGYTF.

This clonotype was counted between two and nine times. The chain carries TRBV10-3 and TRBJ2-3; TRBD2 aligns across 10 bases. From germline, CDR1 is ENHRY and CDR2 SYGVKD. The CDR3 runs 14 residues. V lost 6 bases and J lost 6; bases outside the gene matches: 6. CDR3: CAIRDTSGADTQYF. DNA for the CDR3: TGTGCCATCAGAGATACTAGCGGGGCGGATACGCAGTATTTT.

This clonotype showed up just a few times. The V and J genes are TRBV6-5 and TRBJ2-1; 8 bases line up with TRBD2. The CDR3 covers 16 residues. Germline V gene lookup returns CDR1 MNHEY and CDR2 SVGAGI. J lost 7 bases, V lost 2 bases, and 10 bases had no gene match. CDR3: CASSYLGGSGKNEQFF. The CDR3 DNA reads as TGTGCCAGCAGTTACCTTGGAGGTAGCGGGAAGAATGAGCAGTTCTTC.

The chain recombines TRBV5-6 with TRBJ2-1, with D possibly TRBD2 on 7 matching bases. Trimming stripped 5 bases from V and 3 bases from J, with 15 bases between. The CDR3 has 15 residues. The germline V gene encodes CDR1 SGHDT and CDR2 YYEEEE. CDR3 coding DNA: TGTGCCAGCAGGGGGGGGCCCAAGGACTACAATGAGCAGTTCTTC. This encodes CASRGGPKDYNEQFF.

This clonotype was found many times. The DNA for the CDR3 is TGCAGTGCTCCGTCCGAAAACGGGGACACTGAAGCTTTCTTT. Translated: CSAPSENGDTEAFF. The chain has TRBV20-1 and TRBJ1-1; no definite D call. The CDR3 extends over 14 amino acids. The V end was cut by 5 bases, the J end by 3 bases, with 16 bases between. The germline V gene encodes CDR1 DFQATT and CDR2 SNEGSKA (reference sequence).

This clonotype was seen at least ten times. CDR3 in amino acids: CSARAGNIQYF. The CDR3 region has the DNA TGCAGTGCTAGGGCCGGTAACATTCAGTACTTC. The gene calls are TRBV20-1 and TRBJ2-4; D gene ambiguous. V lost 3 bases and J 7 bases, leaving 7 bases between the germline ends. The CDR3 runs 11 residues. Per the germline V gene, CDR1 is DFQATT and CDR2 is SNEGSKA (reference sequence).

The chain combines TRBV3-1 with TRBJ2-1; no clear D gene. The CDR3 contains 12 residues. Germline CDR1 is LGHDT and CDR2 is YNNKEL (reference sequence). The V end lost 2 bases, the J end lost 10 bases, and 9 bases lay between the germline ends. This CDR3 is CASSQRRNEQFF. CDR3 sequence (DNA): TGTGCCAGCAGCCAACGGCGGAACGAGCAGTTCTTC.

This clonotype appeared a few times. The rearrangement links TRBV20-1 to TRBJ1-1; D is ambiguous. This CDR3 has 11 residues. The V end lost 7 bases, the J end lost 2 bases, and 8 bases lay between the germline ends. CDR1 and CDR2 (germline): DFQATT, SNEGSKA (reference sequence). The CDR3 sequence: CSGATNTEAFF. The CDR3 region has the DNA TGCAGTGGCGCAACAAACACTGAAGCTTTCTTT.

Comments on this clonotype: A much larger clone differs by one base, so this may be a read error. The rearrangement joins TRBV29-1 to TRBJ1-2, with a weak D call TRBD1 (5 bases). Trimming removed 4 bases from V and 1 base from J, with 16 bases in between. There are 15 residues in the CDR3. CDR1 SQVTM and CDR2 ANQGSEA come from the germline V gene. DNA for the CDR3: TGCAGCGTTGGAGCCTCTGGGGGGATTAACTATGGCTACACCTTC. This gives the protein CSVGASGGINYGYTF.

This clonotype was seen a few times. The chain combines TRBV29-1 with TRBJ2-2; D might be TRBD2 (6 bases). Per germline, CDR1 SQVTM and CDR2 ANQGSEA. V lost 4 bases, J lost 7 bases, and 19 bases lay in between. CDR3 length equals 15 residues. CDR3 sequence reads: CSVASRRGLSGELFF. The CDR3 nucleotides read TGCAGCGTTGCATCCCGGAGGGGTCTCAGCGGGGAGCTGTTTTTT.

In its sample, this clonotype was seen a few times. One end of the junction fails to match germline, which may point to a read error. This sequence joins TRBV2 and TRBJ1-1; D is unclear. Per the germline V gene, CDR1 is SNHLY and CDR2 is FYNNEI. The CDR3 is made up of 14 amino acids. The CDR3 nucleotides are TGTGCCAGCAGTCAAGCTCCAGCAAACACTGAAGCTTTCTTT. This sequence encodes CASSQAPANTEAFF.

J is TRBJ1-5 and V is TRBV20-1, with 10 nucleotides matching TRBD1. The CDR3 is 15 amino acids. V lost 1 base and J lost 5; bases outside the gene matches: 5. Germline loops: CDR1 DFQATT, CDR2 SNEGSKA (reference sequence). CDR3 sequence reads: CSARGPGQGHQPQHF. CDR3 DNA: TGCAGTGCTAGAGGTCCGGGACAGGGGCATCAGCCCCAGCATTTT.

This clonotype came up a few times. This sequence joins TRBV7-9 and TRBJ2-1; 10 bases are a match to TRBD2. With 6 bases clipped from V and 5 bases from J, the junction kept 10 bases outside the gene matches. The CDR3 length is 16 residues. Germline V CDR1 and CDR2: SEHNR, FQNEAQ (reference sequence). The CDR3 nucleotides read TGTGCCAGCAGACTATCTCTAGCGGGGGCCAACAATGAGCAGTTCTTC. Translated: CASRLSLAGANNEQFF.